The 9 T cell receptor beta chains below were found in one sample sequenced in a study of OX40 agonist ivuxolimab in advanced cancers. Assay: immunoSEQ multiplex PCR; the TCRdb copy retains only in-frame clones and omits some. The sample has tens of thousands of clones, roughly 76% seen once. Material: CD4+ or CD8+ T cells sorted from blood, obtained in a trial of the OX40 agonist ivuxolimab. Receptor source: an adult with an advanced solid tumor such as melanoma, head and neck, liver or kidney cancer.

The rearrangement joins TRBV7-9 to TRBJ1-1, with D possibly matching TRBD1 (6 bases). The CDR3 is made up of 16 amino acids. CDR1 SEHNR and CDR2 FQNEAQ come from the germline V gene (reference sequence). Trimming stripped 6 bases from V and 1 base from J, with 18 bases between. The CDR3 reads CASRGGAGAQNTEAFF. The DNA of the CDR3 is TGTGCCAGCAGAGGTGGGGCAGGGGCCCAGAACACTGAAGCTTTCTTT. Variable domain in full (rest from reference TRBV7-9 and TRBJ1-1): DTGVSQNPRHKITKRGQNVTFRCDPISEHNRLYWYRQTLGQGPEFLTYFQNEAQLEKSRLLSDRFSAERPKGSFSTLEIQRTEQGDSAMYLCASRGGAGAQNTEAFFGQGTRLTVV.

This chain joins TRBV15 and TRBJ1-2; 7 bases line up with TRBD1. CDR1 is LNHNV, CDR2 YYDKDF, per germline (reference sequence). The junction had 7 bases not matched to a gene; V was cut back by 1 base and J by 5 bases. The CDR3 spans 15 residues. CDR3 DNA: TGTGCCACCAGCAGAGGCGTGAGCAGGGGGTATGGCTACACCTTC. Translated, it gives CATSRGVSRGYGYTF.

CDR3 nucleotides: TGTGCCAGCATGCTCTCTATAGGGGCGGGCTACGAGCAGTACTTC. Protein sequence: CASMLSIGAGYEQYF. This chain links TRBV7-2 with TRBJ2-7, with D possibly called TRBD1 or TRBD2 (5 bases each). Germline CDR1 SGHTA, CDR2 FQGNSA. The V end was cut by 7 bases, the J end by 3 bases, with 19 bases between. This CDR3 contains 15 residues.

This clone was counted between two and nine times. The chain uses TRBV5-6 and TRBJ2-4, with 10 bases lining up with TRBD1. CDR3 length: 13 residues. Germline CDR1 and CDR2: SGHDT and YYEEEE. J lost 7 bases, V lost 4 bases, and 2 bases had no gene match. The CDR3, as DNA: TGTGCCAGCAGCCCGGACAGGGGGAACATTCAGTACTTC. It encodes CASSPDRGNIQYF.

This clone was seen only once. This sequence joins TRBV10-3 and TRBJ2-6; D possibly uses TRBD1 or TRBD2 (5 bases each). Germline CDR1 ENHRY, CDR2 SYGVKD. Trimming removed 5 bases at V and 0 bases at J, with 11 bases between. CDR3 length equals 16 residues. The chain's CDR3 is CAISRDGSSGANVLTF. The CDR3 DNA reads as TGTGCCATCAGTAGGGACGGTAGCTCTGGGGCCAACGTCCTGACTTTC.

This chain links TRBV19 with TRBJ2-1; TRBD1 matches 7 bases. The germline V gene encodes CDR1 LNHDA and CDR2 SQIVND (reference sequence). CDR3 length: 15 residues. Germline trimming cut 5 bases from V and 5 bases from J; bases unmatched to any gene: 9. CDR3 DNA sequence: TGTGCCAGTAGTGTCCTACTTGGACAGGACAATGAGCAGTTCTTC. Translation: CASSVLLGQDNEQFF.

As DNA, the CDR3 is TGTGCCAGCAGCAGCGAGAGCGGGGGAAAAGCTTTCTTT. This translates into CASSSESGGKAFF. The chain links TRBV11-1 to TRBJ1-1; TRBD1 might be the D (5 bases). CDR1 is SGHAT, CDR2 FQDESV, per germline (reference sequence). Trimming stripped 5 bases from V and 9 bases from J, with 16 bases between. The CDR3 sequence is 13 residues long.

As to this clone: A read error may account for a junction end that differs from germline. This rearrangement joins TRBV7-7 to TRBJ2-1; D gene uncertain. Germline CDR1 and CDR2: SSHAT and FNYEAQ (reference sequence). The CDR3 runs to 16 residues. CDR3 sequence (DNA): TGTGCTAGCAGCTTAGAAGTACAGAGCTCCTACAATGAGCAGTTCTTC. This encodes CASSLEVQSSYNEQFF.

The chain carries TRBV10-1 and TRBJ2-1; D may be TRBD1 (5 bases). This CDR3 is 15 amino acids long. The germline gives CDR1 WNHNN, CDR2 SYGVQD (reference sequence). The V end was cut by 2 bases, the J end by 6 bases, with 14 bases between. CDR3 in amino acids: CASSEPNIRGNEQFF. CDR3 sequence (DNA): TGCGCCAGCAGTGAGCCAAACATAAGGGGCAATGAGCAGTTCTTC.